The T cell receptor (beta chain) under discussion was sequenced for a study of early T cells in non-severe SARS-CoV-2 infection. One entry per CDR3 protein, called by TCRdb with MiXCR from the 5' RACE reads. Found here are about 98,000 distinct CDR3 sequences, approximately 15% of them singletons; the top ten hold 6% to 7.5%. The CDR3 contains 14 residues. Per germline, CDR1 SNHLY and CDR2 FYNNEI. Trimming pared 1 base from V and 7 bases from J, leaving 13 bases between. The chain joins TRBV2 to TRBJ1-1; a weak D match, TRBD1 (5 bases). Material: whole blood. This TCR was recovered from an adult who was a healthcare worker with PCR-confirmed SARS-CoV-2 infection or an uninfected control (not recorded which). CDR3 DNA sequence: TGTGCCAGCAGTGAAGAGGTCGGGGGATATGAAGCTTTCTTT. Translated: CASSEEVGGYEAFF.